The source of this T cell receptor (beta chain) is a study of control samples from healthy donors and cancer patients. This table comes from immunoSEQ multiplex PCR, and its TCRdb copy is limited to in-frame clones, with some not included. The sample gives more than 60,000 clones, 90% of which show up once; around 5.4% is in the top ten. V was clipped by 5 bases and J by 5 bases, with 13 bases between them. CDR1 LNHDA and CDR2 SQIVND come from the germline V gene (reference sequence). The CDR3 runs to 14 residues. This clone showed up just once. The sequence came from a man aged 55 to 70 with colorectal cancer. The chain combines TRBV19 with TRBJ1-5; D unclear. The sample was PBMCs. The CDR3 bases are TGTGCCAGTAGTCGGACGGTTGGGGATCAGCCCCAGCATTTT. It yields the protein CASSRTVGDQPQHF.